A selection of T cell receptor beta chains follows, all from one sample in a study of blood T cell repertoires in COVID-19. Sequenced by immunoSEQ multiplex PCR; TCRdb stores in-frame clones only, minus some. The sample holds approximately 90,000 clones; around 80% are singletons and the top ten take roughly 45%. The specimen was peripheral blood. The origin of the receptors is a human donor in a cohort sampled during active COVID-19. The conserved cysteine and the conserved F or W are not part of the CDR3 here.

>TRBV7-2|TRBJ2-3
ASSSPSGRARDTQY
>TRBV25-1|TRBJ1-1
ASSDGNQGWRVEAF
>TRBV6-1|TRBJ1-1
ASSEVHRGLTEAF
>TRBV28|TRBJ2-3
ASTLGGADTQY
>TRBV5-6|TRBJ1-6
ASSSGQTTRTNSPLH
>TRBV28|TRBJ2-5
ASGGQGARETQY
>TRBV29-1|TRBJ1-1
SVSQGAPEAF
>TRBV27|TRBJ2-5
ASSPRSRVMETQY
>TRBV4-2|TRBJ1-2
ASSQDGSDYGYT
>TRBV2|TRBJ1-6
ASSETGPNSPLH
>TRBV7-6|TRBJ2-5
ASSLGTGGVETQY
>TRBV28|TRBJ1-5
ASSWGDRDDQPQH
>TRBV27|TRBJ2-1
ASSPRTSGGIWHEQF
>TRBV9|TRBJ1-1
ASSLQGGNTEAF
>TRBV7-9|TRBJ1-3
ASSLGQGNTIY
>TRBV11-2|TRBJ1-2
ASSPGHGYGYT
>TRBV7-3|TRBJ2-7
ASSATGTLNSYEQY
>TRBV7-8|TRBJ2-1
ASSLARRLAGVGNEQF
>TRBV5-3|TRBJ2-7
ARSVARQTYEQY
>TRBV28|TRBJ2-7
ASTTSGAPISLYEQY
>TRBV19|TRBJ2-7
ASSRGTTYEQY